This T cell receptor beta chain derives from a study of T cell responses to AZD1222 COVID-19 vaccine. Study summary: Investigators merged groups given second doses at roughly 4 or roughly 12 weeks.

A remark on this clone: As yet, its antigen is unknown.

Whole-study findings and limits: Across spike, vaccine-associated CD4 TCRs were found, dominant at 160-218 and 743-854. Without day 14 samples, only post-peak T cell repertoires were studied. White British ancestry dominated among donors, who included more females, and clonal diversity was possibly underestimated.

This table comes from immunoSEQ multiplex PCR, and its TCRdb copy is limited to in-frame clones, with some not included. Here the sample spans approximately 190,000 clones, 94% being singletons. The sequences come from peripheral blood, collected on day 0 of AZD1222 vaccination. The clonotype was recovered from an adult in good health.

The chain's CDR3 is CASSPPPYRGEGYGYTF. As DNA, the CDR3 is TGTGCCAGCAGTCCCCCCCCCTACAGGGGAGAAGGCTATGGCTACACCTTC. The gene calls are TRBV28 and TRBJ1-2; TRBD1 aligns across 7 bases. Per the germline V gene, CDR1 is MDHEN and CDR2 is SYDVKM. This CDR3 comprises 17 residues. J was trimmed by 4 bases and V by 5 bases; bases with no gene match: 16.